Below, 18 T cell receptor beta chains from the same sample are listed, as sequenced in a study of technical replicates of blood from several donors. The assay was immunoSEQ multiplex PCR, and TCRdb's table has in-frame clones only and misses some. The sample shows about 100,000 clones, approximately 96% of them seen only once. Sequencing used T cells isolated from PBMCs. The receptors were gathered from a human donor in good health.

This chain connects TRBV5-6 to TRBJ2-3, with a tentative D call TRBD1 (6 bases). V lost 4 bases to trimming and J lost 6 bases, with 9 bases between them. CDR3 size: 12 residues. Germline lookup yields CDR1 SGHDT and CDR2 YYEEEE. CDR3 sequence (DNA): TGTGCCAGCAGCCTCCAGGGGGATACGCAGTATTTT. Its protein is CASSLQGDTQYF.

The chain carries TRBV6-4 and TRBJ2-1; 11 bases are shared with TRBD2. V was pared by 6 bases and J by 0 bases, with 1 base of the junction left unmatched. Per germline, CDR1 MRHNA and CDR2 SNTAGT. The CDR3 runs 15 residues. The CDR3 nucleotides read TGTGCCAGCAGACTAGCGGGAGCCTCCTACAATGAGCAGTTCTTC. Amino acid sequence: CASRLAGASYNEQFF.

The rearrangement uses TRBV11-3 and TRBJ2-3, with D perhaps matching TRBD1 (6 bases). V lost 5 bases and J lost 4, with 19 bases in between. Germline V gene lookup returns CDR1 SGHNT and CDR2 YENEEA. CDR3 length: 16 amino acids. The DNA of the CDR3 is TGTGCCAGCAGCCGTGCGAGTGTGGGGGCGGCAGATACGCAGTATTTT. This codes for CASSRASVGAADTQYF.

The chain combines TRBV19 with TRBJ2-1; tentative D call: TRBD1 (5 bases). Trimming left V 1 base short and J 6 bases short, with 19 bases between. CDR1 LNHDA and CDR2 SQIVND come from the germline V gene (reference sequence). The CDR3 runs 17 residues. This CDR3 is CASSIGDGAGWGNEQFF. DNA of the CDR3: TGTGCCAGTAGTATAGGGGATGGGGCAGGATGGGGCAATGAGCAGTTCTTC.

This clone was seen a single time. The chain links TRBV6-5 to TRBJ2-2; 8 bases map to TRBD2. After removal of 0 bases from V and 3 bases from J, the junction contained 3 bases not matched to a gene. The CDR3 runs 16 residues. CDR1 is MNHEY, CDR2 SVGAGI, per germline. The DNA for the CDR3 is TGTGCCAGCAGTTACTCGAGCGGGAGCTACACCGGGGAGCTGTTTTTT. It encodes CASSYSSGSYTGELFF.

Here the CDR3 DNA reads TGTGCCAGCAGTGAACAGGGAGGCACTGAAGCTTTCTTT. Its protein product is CASSEQGGTEAFF. The chain employs TRBV2 and TRBJ1-1; D may be TRBD1 (5 bases). CDR1 SNHLY and CDR2 FYNNEI come from the germline V gene. This CDR3 is 13 amino acids long. Trimming left V 2 bases short and J 4 bases short, with 8 bases between.

Notes on this clone: Relative to the germline gene, one junction end is altered; a read error may explain this. V is TRBV4-1 and J is TRBJ2-2; 9 nucleotides line up with TRBD1. This CDR3 region has 14 residues. Germline CDR1 reads MGHRA; CDR2 reads YSYEKL. In DNA, the CDR3 is TGCGCCAGCAGCCGGCCGGGACAGGGCCTCCACCCTGATTTT. It codes for CASSRPGQGLHPDF.

This chain joins TRBV20-1 and TRBJ2-1, with D possibly TRBD2 on 6 matching bases. The CDR3 covers 11 residues. From germline, CDR1 is DFQATT and CDR2 SNEGSKA (reference sequence). Trimming left V 0 bases short and J 10 bases short, with 7 bases between. DNA for the CDR3: TGCAGTGCTAGAGAGGCGGGGGAGCAGTTCTTC. It codes for CSAREAGEQFF.

The chain is built from TRBV7-2 and TRBJ1-2; the match to TRBD1 covers 10 bases. This CDR3 is 15 amino acids long. From germline, CDR1 is SGHTA and CDR2 FQGNSA. The V and J ends lost 5 bases and 6 bases, in that order; junction bases with no gene match: 9. The CDR3 loop is CASSLTGGGLDGYTF. Written as DNA, the CDR3 is TGTGCCAGCAGCCTGACAGGGGGCGGTTTAGATGGCTACACCTTC.

This clone was detected only once. The sample has other DNA sequences that encode this CDR3 too. V gene TRBV5-4 combines with J gene TRBJ2-1, with TRBD2 matching over 8 bases. The CDR3 contains 15 residues. The V gene's germline CDR1 is SGHNT and CDR2 YYREEE (reference sequence). The ends lost 2 bases at V and 2 bases at J; junction bases unmatched: 3. For the CDR3, the DNA is TGTGCCAGCAGCTTAACTAGCGGTACCTACAATGAGCAGTTCTTC. Translating it yields CASSLTSGTYNEQFF.

The chain has TRBV9 and TRBJ2-7; 10 positions match TRBD2. Germline CDR1 and CDR2: SGDLS and YYNGEE. V lost 1 base and J lost 2; bases outside the gene matches: 0. The CDR3 is 14 amino acids. This CDR3 is CASSVSGRAYEQYF. The CDR3 DNA reads TGTGCCAGCAGCGTAAGCGGGAGGGCCTACGAGCAGTACTTC.

The rearrangement joins TRBV29-1 to TRBJ2-7; unclear D gene. Per the germline V gene, CDR1 is SQVTM and CDR2 is ANQGSEA. This CDR3 contains 14 residues. Trimming stripped 5 bases from V and 0 bases from J, with 14 bases between. CDR3 nucleotide sequence: TGCAGCGTTAAAAATCCCACTGGCTCCTACGAGCAGTACTTC. Amino acids: CSVKNPTGSYEQYF.

The chain employs TRBV7-9 and TRBJ1-1, with D unclear. The V end lost 2 bases, the J end lost 1 base, and 5 bases lay between the germline ends. In germline, CDR1 is SEHNR, CDR2 FQNEAQ (reference sequence). This CDR3 comprises 13 residues. CDR3 sequence reads: CASSLNGNTEAFF. CDR3 coding DNA: TGTGCCAGCAGCTTAAACGGGAACACTGAAGCTTTCTTT.

The chain joins TRBV6-4 to TRBJ2-1; 9 positions match TRBD2. Germline V gives CDR1 MRHNA, CDR2 SNTAGT. The J segment lost 4 bases and the V segment lost 1 base, leaving 2 bases of the junction unmatched. The CDR3 loop spans 15 amino acids. The CDR3 reads CASSDLAGGYNEQFF. The CDR3 nucleotides read TGTGCCAGCAGTGACTTGGCGGGAGGGTACAATGAGCAGTTCTTC.

The chain combines TRBV28 with TRBJ1-2, with D unresolved. CDR3 size: 14 residues. Looked up from germline, CDR1 is MDHEN and CDR2 is SYDVKM. The ends were cut back, 6 bases at V and 4 bases at J, with 15 bases in the middle. CDR3 nucleotide sequence: TGTGCCAGCAGAACAGAAGCAATCCTCTATGGCTACACCTTC. It specifies CASRTEAILYGYTF.

This chain joins TRBV29-1 and TRBJ2-5, with D unresolved. Germline V lookup: CDR1 SQVTM, CDR2 ANQGSEA. V shed 3 bases and J shed 2 bases, with 10 bases lying between them. This CDR3 comprises 13 residues. CDR3: CSVDGEDQETQYF. The CDR3 bases are TGCAGCGTTGATGGAGAGGATCAAGAGACCCAGTACTTC.

The genes are TRBV10-3 and TRBJ1-1; TRBD1 matches at 7 bases. This CDR3 has 13 residues. The V segment lost 5 bases and the J segment 6 bases; nucleotides outside the gene matches: 6. Germline CDR1 ENHRY, CDR2 SYGVKD. As DNA, the CDR3 is TGTGCCATCAGTTGGGACAGAGAGTCTGAAGCTTTCTTT. Its protein is CAISWDRESEAFF.

This rearrangement joins TRBV2 to TRBJ2-3; 7 nucleotides agree with TRBD1. The CDR3 loop spans 17 amino acids. V dropped 6 bases and J dropped 4; count of bases not matched to a gene: 16. Germline lookup yields CDR1 SNHLY and CDR2 FYNNEI. CDR3 DNA sequence: TGTGCCAGCAGCTCACTACCACAGGGGCTATTGGCAGATACGCAGTATTTT. It yields the protein CASSSLPQGLLADTQYF.